This T cell receptor (beta chain) was captured by sequencing in a study of cytomegalovirus exposure and HLA in healthy donors. Study outcomes and limitations: TCR beta sequences reportedly predicted most subjects' HLA-A and HLA-B alleles accurately. Equally common other TCR beta chains were less clonally expanded than HLA-associated ones, a later analysis found.

A word on this clone: Antigen unknown.

Trimming shortened V by 7 bases and J by 4 bases, and 20 bases separated the two germline ends. The CDR3 has 15 amino acids. Germline loops: CDR1 SGHNT, CDR2 YYREEE (reference sequence). Despite likely unrecorded immune exposures, the donors were nominally healthy at the time of sampling. Both 60 Vbeta primers and 13 Jbeta primers went into the PCR. Some clones are missing from TCRdb's copy, which holds only in-frame ones; the method was immunoSEQ multiplex PCR. The profile covers 150,000 or so clones, with roughly three quarters appearing a single time and roughly 13% taken by the ten largest. Sample: PBMCs. The chain has TRBV5-4 and TRBJ1-1; no definite D call. This TCR was sampled from a man aged 25 to 40 in good health and CMV-seropositive. This CDR3 reads CASALGEPWSTEAFF. As DNA, the CDR3 is TGTGCCAGCGCCCTAGGCGAACCCTGGAGCACTGAAGCTTTCTTT.